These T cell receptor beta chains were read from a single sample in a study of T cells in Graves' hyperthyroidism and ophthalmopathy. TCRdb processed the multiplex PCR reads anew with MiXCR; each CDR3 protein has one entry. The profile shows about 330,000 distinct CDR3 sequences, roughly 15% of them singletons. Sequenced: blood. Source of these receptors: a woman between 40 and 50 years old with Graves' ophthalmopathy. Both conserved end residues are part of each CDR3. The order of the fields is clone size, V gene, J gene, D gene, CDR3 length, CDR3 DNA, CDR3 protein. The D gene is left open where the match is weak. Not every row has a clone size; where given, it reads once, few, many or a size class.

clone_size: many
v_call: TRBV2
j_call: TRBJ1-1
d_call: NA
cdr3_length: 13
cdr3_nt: TGTGCCAGCAGGGTCCTTAAGAACACTGAAGCTTTCTTT
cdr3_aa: CASRVLKNTEAFF

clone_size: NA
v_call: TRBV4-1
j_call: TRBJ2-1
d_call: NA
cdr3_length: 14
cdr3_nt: TGCGCCAGCAGTTCGGCTACTAGTTACAATGAGCAGTTCTTC
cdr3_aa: CASSSATSYNEQFF

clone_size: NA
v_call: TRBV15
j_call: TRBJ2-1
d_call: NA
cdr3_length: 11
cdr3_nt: TGTGCCACCAAATTAGTGGCTGAGCAGTTCTTC
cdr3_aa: CATKLVAEQFF

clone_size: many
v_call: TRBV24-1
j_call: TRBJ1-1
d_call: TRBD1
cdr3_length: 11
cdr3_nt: TGTGCCACCAGGGACAGGGGACAAGCTTTCTTT
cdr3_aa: CATRDRGQAFF

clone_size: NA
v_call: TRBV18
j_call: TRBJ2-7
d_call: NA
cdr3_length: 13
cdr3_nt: TGTGCCAGCTCACCGAGCTTAGGGGTCGAGCAGTACTTC
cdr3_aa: CASSPSLGVEQYF

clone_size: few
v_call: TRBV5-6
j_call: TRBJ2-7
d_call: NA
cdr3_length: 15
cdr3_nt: TGTGCCAGCAGCTTGTTGAGGGGGAGTAAGGGCGAGCAGTACTTC
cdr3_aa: CASSLLRGSKGEQYF

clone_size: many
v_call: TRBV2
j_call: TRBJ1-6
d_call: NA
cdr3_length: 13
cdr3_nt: TGTGCCAGCAGTGCCCCAGGGAATTCACCCCTCCACTTT
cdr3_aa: CASSAPGNSPLHF

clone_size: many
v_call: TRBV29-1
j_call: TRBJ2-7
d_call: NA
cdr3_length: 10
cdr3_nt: TGCAGCGGTGGAAACTACGAGCAGTACTTC
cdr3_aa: CSGGNYEQYF

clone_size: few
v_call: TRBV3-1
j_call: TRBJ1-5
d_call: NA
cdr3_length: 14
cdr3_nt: TGTGCCAGCAGCCAACGGGGCGGCAATCAGCCCCAGCATTTT
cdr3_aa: CASSQRGGNQPQHF

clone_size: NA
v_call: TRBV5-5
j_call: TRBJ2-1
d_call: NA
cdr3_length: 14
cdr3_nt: TGTGCCAGCAGCTTAACGGGACGTATGGATGAGCAGTTCTTC
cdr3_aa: CASSLTGRMDEQFF

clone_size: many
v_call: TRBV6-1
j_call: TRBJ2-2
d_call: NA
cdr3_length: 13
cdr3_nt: TGTGCCAGCAGTGGGGGGGCCACCGGGGAGCTGTTTTTT
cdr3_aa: CASSGGATGELFF

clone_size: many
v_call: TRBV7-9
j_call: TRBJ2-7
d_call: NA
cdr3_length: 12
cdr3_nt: TGTGCCAGCACCGAAGGGGCGAGCGAGCAGTACTTC
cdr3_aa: CASTEGASEQYF

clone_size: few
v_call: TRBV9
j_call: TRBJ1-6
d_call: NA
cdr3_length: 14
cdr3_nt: TGTGCCAGTTCTTTGGGGTCTGCCGGTTCACCCCTCCACTTT
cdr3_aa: CASSLGSAGSPLHF

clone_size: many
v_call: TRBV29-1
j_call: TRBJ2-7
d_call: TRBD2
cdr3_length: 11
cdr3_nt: TGCAGCGGCAGAGCGGGGGAAGAGCAGTACTTC
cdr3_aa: CSGRAGEEQYF

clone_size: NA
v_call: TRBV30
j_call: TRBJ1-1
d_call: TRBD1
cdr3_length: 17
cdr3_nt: TGTGCCTGGAGTTTTCCCCCCAGGGGGCCACAGAACACTGAAGCTTTCTTT
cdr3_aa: CAWSFPPRGPQNTEAFF

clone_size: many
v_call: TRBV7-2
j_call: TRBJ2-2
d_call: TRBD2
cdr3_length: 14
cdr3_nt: TGTGCCAGCAGCTTGGCGGGAGGGGCCGGGGAGCTGTTTTTT
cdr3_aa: CASSLAGGAGELFF

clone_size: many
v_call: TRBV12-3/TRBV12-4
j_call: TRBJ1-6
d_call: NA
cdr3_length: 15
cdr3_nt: TGTGCCAGCAGGGGGGGAGGCAGGACGAGTTCACCCCTCCACTTT
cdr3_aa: CASRGGGRTSSPLHF

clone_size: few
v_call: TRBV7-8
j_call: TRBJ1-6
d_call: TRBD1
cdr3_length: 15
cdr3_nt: TGTGCCAGCAGCCGAAGACAGGGAGGAAACTCACCCCTCCACTTT
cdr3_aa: CASSRRQGGNSPLHF

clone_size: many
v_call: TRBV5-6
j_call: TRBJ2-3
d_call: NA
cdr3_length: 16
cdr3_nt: TGTGCCAGCAGCCCCACTGAGGGGGGGAGCACAGATACGCAGTATTTT
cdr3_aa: CASSPTEGGSTDTQYF

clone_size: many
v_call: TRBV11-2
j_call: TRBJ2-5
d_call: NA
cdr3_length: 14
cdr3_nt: TGTGCCAGCAGCTTATGGGACACCCAAGAGACCCAGTACTTC
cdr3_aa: CASSLWDTQETQYF

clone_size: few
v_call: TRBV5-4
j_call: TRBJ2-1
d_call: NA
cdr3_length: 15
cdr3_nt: TGTGCCAGCAGCCGTCTACAGGGAAAGGTCGGTGAGCAGTTCTTC
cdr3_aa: CASSRLQGKVGEQFF

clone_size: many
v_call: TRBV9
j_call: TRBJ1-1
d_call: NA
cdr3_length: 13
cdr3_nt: TGTGCCAGCAGCAGAGGGAGGAGCACTGAAGCTTTCTTT
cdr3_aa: CASSRGRSTEAFF

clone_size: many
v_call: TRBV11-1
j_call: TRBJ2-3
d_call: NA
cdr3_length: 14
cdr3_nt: TGTGCCAGCAGCGTCACGACGGCACTAGCTGGGCAGTATTTT
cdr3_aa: CASSVTTALAGQYF

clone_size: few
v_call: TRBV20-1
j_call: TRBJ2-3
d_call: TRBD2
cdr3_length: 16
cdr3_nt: TGCAGTGCTAGAGATTGGCGGGGCGGGAGGGCAGATACGCAGTATTTT
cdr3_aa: CSARDWRGGRADTQYF

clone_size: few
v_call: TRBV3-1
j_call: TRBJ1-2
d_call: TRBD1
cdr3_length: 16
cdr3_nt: TGTGCCAGCAGCCAAAGAGGCGGGACAGGGAGATATGGCTACACCTTC
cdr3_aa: CASSQRGGTGRYGYTF

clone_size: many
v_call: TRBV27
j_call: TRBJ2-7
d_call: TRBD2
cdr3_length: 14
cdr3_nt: TGTGCCAGCAGCCCAGGGACTAGCGGCTACGAGCAGTACTTC
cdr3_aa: CASSPGTSGYEQYF

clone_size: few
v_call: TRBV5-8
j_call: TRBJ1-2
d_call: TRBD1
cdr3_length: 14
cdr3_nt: TGTGCCAGCAGTCAGGGGGCCAGAAACTATGGCTACACCTTC
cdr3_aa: CASSQGARNYGYTF

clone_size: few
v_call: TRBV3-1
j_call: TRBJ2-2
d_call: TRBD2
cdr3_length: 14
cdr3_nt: TGTGCCAGCAGCGGGGTCGGGGGGACCGGGGAGCTGTTTTTT
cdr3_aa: CASSGVGGTGELFF

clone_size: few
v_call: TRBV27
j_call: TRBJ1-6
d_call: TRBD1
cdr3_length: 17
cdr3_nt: TGTGCCAGCAGCAGCACCGGGACAGGGGCCCTTAATTCACCCCTCCACTTT
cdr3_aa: CASSSTGTGALNSPLHF

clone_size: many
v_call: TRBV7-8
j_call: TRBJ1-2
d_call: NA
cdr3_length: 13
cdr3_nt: TGTGCCCCCACATGGTCCTCCCGTGGTGGCTACACCTTC
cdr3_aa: CAPTWSSRGGYTF

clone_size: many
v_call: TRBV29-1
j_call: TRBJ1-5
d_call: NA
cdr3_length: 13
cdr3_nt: TGCAGCGTTGAAATTTCCCCAGGGCAGCCCCAGCATTTT
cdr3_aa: CSVEISPGQPQHF

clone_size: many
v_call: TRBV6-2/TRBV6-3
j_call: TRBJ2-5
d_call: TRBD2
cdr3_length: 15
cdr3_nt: TGTGCCAGCAGTCAAACTAGCGGGAGAGAAGAGACCCAGTACTTC
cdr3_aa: CASSQTSGREETQYF

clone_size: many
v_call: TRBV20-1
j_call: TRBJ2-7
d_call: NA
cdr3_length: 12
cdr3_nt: TGCAGTGCTTCGACAGGAGCCTACGAGCAGTACTTC
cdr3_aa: CSASTGAYEQYF

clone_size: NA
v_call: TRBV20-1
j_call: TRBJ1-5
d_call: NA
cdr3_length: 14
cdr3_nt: TGCAGTGCTAGTCCCCTACCCGGGACCATAAGCCGGCATTTT
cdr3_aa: CSASPLPGTISRHF

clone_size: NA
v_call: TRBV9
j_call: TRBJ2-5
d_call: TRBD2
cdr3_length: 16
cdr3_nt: TGTGCCAGCAGCGTCATGGGACTAGCTACTTCCGAGACCCAGTACTTC
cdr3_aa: CASSVMGLATSETQYF

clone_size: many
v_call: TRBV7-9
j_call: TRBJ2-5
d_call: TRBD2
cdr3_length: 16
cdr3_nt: TGTGCCAGCAGCTTTAAAAGCGGGGGGGCCCGGAAGACCCAGTACTTC
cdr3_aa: CASSFKSGGARKTQYF

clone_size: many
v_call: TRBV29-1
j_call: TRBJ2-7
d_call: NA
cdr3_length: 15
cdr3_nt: TGCAGCGTTGCCCGAGCACGTGGCCAAACCTACGAGCAGTACTTC
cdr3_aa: CSVARARGQTYEQYF

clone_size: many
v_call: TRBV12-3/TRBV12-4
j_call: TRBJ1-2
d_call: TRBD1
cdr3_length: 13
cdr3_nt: TGTGCCAGCAGCGGGACAGGACCTTATGGCTACACCTTC
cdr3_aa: CASSGTGPYGYTF

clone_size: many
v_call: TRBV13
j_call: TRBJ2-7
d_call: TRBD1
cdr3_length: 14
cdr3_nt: TGTGCCAGCAGCTTCTCCGGACAGGGGGTCGAGCAGTACTTC
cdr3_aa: CASSFSGQGVEQYF

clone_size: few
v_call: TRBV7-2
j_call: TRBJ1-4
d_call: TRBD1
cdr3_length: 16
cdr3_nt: TGTGCCAGCAGCTCGAGATCCGGGACAGCTAATGAAAAACTGTTTTTT
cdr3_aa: CASSSRSGTANEKLFF

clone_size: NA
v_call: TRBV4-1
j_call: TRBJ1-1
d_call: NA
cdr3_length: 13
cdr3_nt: TGCGCCAGCAGCCAGCCGCTTCGCACTGAAGCTTTCTTT
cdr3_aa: CASSQPLRTEAFF

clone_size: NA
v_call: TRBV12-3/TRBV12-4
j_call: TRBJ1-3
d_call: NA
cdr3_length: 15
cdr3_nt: TGTGCCAGCAGTTTGTGGGGTTTGTCTGGAAACACCATATATTTT
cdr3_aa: CASSLWGLSGNTIYF

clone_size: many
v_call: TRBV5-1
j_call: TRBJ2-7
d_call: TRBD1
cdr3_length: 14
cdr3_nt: TGCGCCAGCAGCTTAACGACAGGGGGCTACGAGCAGTACTTC
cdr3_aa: CASSLTTGGYEQYF

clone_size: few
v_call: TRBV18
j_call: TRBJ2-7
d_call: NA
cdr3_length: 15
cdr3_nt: TGTGCCAGCTCACCCGGCATTCCCTCCGTTTTCGGGCAGTACTTC
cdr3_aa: CASSPGIPSVFGQYF

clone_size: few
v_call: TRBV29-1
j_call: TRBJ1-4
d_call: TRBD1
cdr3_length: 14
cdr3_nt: TGCAGCGTTGTCGGCCACAGGGGGCCGGAAAAACTGTTTTTT
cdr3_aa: CSVVGHRGPEKLFF

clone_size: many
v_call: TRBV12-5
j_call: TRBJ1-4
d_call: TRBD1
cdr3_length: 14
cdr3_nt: TGTGCTAGTGGCAAAGGGGGCAGTAATGAAAAACTGTTTTTT
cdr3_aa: CASGKGGSNEKLFF

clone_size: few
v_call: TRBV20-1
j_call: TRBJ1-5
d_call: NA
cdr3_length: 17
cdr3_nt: TGCAGTGCTAGAGCCCCCGGGGCCGGGGGCAGAGCTCAGCCCCAGCATTTT
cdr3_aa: CSARAPGAGGRAQPQHF

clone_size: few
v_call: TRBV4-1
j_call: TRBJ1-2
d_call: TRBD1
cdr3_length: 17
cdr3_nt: TGCGCCAGCAGCCGAACCCCGCTACAGGGGGCTAGCTATGGCTACACCTTC
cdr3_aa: CASSRTPLQGASYGYTF

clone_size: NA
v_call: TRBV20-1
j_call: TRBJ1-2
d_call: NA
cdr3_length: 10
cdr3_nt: TGCAGTGCTAGTCGGGATGGCTACACCTTC
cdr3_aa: CSASRDGYTF

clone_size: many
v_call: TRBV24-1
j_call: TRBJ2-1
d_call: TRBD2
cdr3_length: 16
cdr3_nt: TGTGCCACCAGTGATTCGCGGGAGGCCCTAGGGAATGAGCAGTTCTTC
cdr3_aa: CATSDSREALGNEQFF

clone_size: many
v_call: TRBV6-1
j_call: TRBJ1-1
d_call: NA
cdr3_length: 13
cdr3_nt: TGTGCCAGCTTTATGAGGGGGACCACTGAAGCTTTCTTT
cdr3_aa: CASFMRGTTEAFF